These T cell receptor beta chains were read from a single sample in a study of T cell clones after liver transplantation. Assay: immunoSEQ multiplex PCR; the TCRdb copy retains only in-frame clones and omits some. Of fewer than 85,000 clones in the sample, 75% to 90% were seen once. This specimen was CD4+ T cells from blood, taken 12 months after liver transplant. The receptors come from a human patient who received a liver transplant. The T cells may come from the graft donor. The CDR3 runs from the conserved cysteine through the conserved F or W. D genes are given only for firm matches. The size entry is marked missing in some rows and otherwise reads once, few, many or a size class.

cdr3_aa: CASSEARQNYGYTF
cdr3_nt: TGTGCCAGCAGTGAAGCTAGACAGAACTATGGCTACACCTTC
clone_size: .
v_call: TRBV6-1
d_call: .
j_call: TRBJ1-2

cdr3_aa: CASSLASFPYEQYF
cdr3_nt: TGTGCCAGCAGTTTAGCTAGCTTTCCCTACGAGCAGTACTTC
clone_size: .
v_call: TRBV28
d_call: .
j_call: TRBJ2-7

cdr3_aa: CASQRPGPNTEAFF
cdr3_nt: TGTGCCAGCCAACGGCCGGGACCGAACACTGAAGCTTTCTTT
clone_size: once
v_call: TRBV15
d_call: .
j_call: TRBJ1-1

cdr3_aa: CASSPDSAGGETQYF
cdr3_nt: TGCGCCAGCAGCCCCGACTCAGCGGGGGGTGAGACCCAGTACTTC
clone_size: .
v_call: TRBV5-1
d_call: TRBD2
j_call: TRBJ2-5

cdr3_aa: CASSLSTAIPEAFF
cdr3_nt: TGTGCCAGCAGCTTAAGCACTGCGATACCTGAAGCTTTCTTT
clone_size: .
v_call: TRBV7-8
d_call: .
j_call: TRBJ1-1

cdr3_aa: CASNKRYSTDTQYF
cdr3_nt: TGTGCCAGCAACAAGCGGTATAGCACAGATACGCAGTATTTT
clone_size: .
v_call: TRBV28
d_call: .
j_call: TRBJ2-3

cdr3_aa: CASSLGGLAGGPFEQFF
cdr3_nt: TGTGCCAGCAGCTTGGGGGGACTAGCGGGAGGGCCTTTTGAGCAGTTCTTC
clone_size: .
v_call: TRBV5-4
d_call: TRBD2
j_call: TRBJ2-1

cdr3_aa: CASRRTTTNEQFF
cdr3_nt: TGTGCCAGCAGGCGAACTACCACCAATGAGCAGTTCTTC
clone_size: .
v_call: TRBV11-2
d_call: .
j_call: TRBJ2-1

cdr3_aa: CASSLEGRLAGVETQYF
cdr3_nt: TGTGCCAGCAGCTTAGAGGGGAGGCTAGCGGGAGTAGAGACCCAGTACTTC
clone_size: .
v_call: TRBV7-2
d_call: TRBD2
j_call: TRBJ2-5

cdr3_aa: CASRTDTNTGELFF
cdr3_nt: TGTGCCAGCAGGACTGATACGAACACCGGGGAGCTGTTTTTT
clone_size: .
v_call: TRBV28
d_call: .
j_call: TRBJ2-2

cdr3_aa: CASSPHGTAFLEAFF
cdr3_nt: TGCGCCAGCAGCCCGCATGGGACAGCTTTTTTAGAAGCTTTCTTT
clone_size: .
v_call: TRBV4-3
d_call: TRBD1
j_call: TRBJ1-1

cdr3_aa: CASSPLESTDTQYF
cdr3_nt: TGTGCCAGCAGTCCTCTAGAAAGCACAGATACGCAGTATTTT
clone_size: .
v_call: TRBV6-1
d_call: .
j_call: TRBJ2-3

cdr3_aa: CASSQSRQGESYEQYF
cdr3_nt: TGTGCCAGCAGCCAGTCTAGACAGGGGGAATCCTACGAGCAGTACTTC
clone_size: .
v_call: TRBV6-9
d_call: TRBD1
j_call: TRBJ2-7

cdr3_aa: CASSFWAGQETQYF
cdr3_nt: TGTGCCAGCAGTTTTTGGGCCGGGCAAGAGACCCAGTACTTC
clone_size: .
v_call: TRBV6-5
d_call: .
j_call: TRBJ2-5

cdr3_aa: CASSLASVGSGANVLTF
cdr3_nt: TGCGCCAGCAGCTTGGCCTCTGTCGGGTCTGGGGCCAACGTCCTGACTTTC
clone_size: .
v_call: TRBV5-1
d_call: .
j_call: TRBJ2-6

cdr3_aa: CSVSFIAANTGELFF
cdr3_nt: TGCAGCGTTAGTTTTATAGCAGCGAACACCGGGGAGCTGTTTTTT
clone_size: .
v_call: TRBV29-1
d_call: .
j_call: TRBJ2-2

cdr3_aa: CASSSYTGELFF
cdr3_nt: TGTGCCAGTTCCTCGTATACCGGGGAGCTGTTTTTT
clone_size: .
v_call: TRBV28
d_call: .
j_call: TRBJ2-2

cdr3_aa: CASSYTDRNTEAFF
cdr3_nt: TGTGCCAGCAGTTACACAGACCGGAACACTGAAGCTTTCTTT
clone_size: .
v_call: TRBV6-5
d_call: .
j_call: TRBJ1-1

cdr3_aa: CASSAGFMNTEAFF
cdr3_nt: TGTGCCAGCAGTGCCGGGTTCATGAACACTGAAGCTTTCTTT
clone_size: .
v_call: TRBV6-1
d_call: .
j_call: TRBJ1-1

cdr3_aa: CATSRGQGWKNEQFF
cdr3_nt: TGTGCCACCAGCAGAGGACAGGGGTGGAAAAATGAGCAGTTCTTC
clone_size: .
v_call: TRBV15
d_call: TRBD1
j_call: TRBJ2-1

cdr3_aa: CASSFPPFSTDGNTIYF
cdr3_nt: TGTGCCAGCAGTTTTCCGCCTTTCTCGACCGACGGAAACACCATATATTTT
clone_size: .
v_call: TRBV28
d_call: .
j_call: TRBJ1-3

cdr3_aa: CASSITGRPNTEAFF
cdr3_nt: TGTGCCAGTAGTATAACGGGCAGACCGAACACTGAAGCTTTCTTT
clone_size: .
v_call: TRBV19
d_call: .
j_call: TRBJ1-1

cdr3_aa: CASSPPRGGMNTEAFF
cdr3_nt: TGTGCCAGCTCACCACCGCGGGGAGGCATGAACACTGAAGCTTTCTTT
clone_size: .
v_call: TRBV18
d_call: .
j_call: TRBJ1-1

cdr3_aa: CASSQDLDRTLFF
cdr3_nt: TGTGCCAGCAGCCAAGATTTGGACAGGACGCTGTTTTTT
clone_size: .
v_call: TRBV4-2
d_call: TRBD1
j_call: TRBJ2-2

cdr3_aa: CASSPTRDSYGYTF
cdr3_nt: TGTGCCAGCAGCCCGACACGCGACAGCTATGGCTACACCTTC
clone_size: .
v_call: TRBV16
d_call: .
j_call: TRBJ1-2